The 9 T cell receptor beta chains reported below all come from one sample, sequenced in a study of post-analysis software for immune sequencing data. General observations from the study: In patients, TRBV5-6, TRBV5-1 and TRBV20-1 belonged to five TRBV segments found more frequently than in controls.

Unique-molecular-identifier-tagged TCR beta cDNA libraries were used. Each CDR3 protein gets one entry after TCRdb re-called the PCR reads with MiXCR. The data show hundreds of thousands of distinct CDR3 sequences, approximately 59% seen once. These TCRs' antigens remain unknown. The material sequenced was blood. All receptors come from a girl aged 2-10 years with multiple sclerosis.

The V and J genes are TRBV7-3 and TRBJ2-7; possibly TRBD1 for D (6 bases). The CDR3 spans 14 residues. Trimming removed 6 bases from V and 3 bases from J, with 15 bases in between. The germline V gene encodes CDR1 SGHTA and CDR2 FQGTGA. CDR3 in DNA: TGTGCCAGCAGTACAACCGGGACAAACTACGAGCAGTACTTC. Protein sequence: CASSTTGTNYEQYF.

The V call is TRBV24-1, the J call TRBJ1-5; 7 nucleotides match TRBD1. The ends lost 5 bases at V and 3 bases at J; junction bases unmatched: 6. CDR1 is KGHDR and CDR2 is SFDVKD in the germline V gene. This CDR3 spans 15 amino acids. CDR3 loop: CATSGSGTDNQPQHF. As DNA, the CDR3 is TGTGCCACCAGTGGGTCCGGGACAGACAATCAGCCCCAGCATTTT.

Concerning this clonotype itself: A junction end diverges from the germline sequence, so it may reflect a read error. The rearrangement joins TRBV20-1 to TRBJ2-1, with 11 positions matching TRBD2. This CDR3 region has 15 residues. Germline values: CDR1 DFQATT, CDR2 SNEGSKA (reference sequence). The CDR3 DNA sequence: TGCAGTGCTAGAGTACTAGCGGGAGTCTACAATGGGCAGTTCTTC. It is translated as CSARVLAGVYNGQFF.

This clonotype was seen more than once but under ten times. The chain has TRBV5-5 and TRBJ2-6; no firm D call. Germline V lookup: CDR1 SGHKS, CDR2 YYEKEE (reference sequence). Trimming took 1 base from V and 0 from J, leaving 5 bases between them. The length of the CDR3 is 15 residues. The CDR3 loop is CASSLWGSGANVLTF. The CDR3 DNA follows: TGTGCCAGCAGCTTGTGGGGCTCTGGGGCCAACGTCCTGACTTTC.

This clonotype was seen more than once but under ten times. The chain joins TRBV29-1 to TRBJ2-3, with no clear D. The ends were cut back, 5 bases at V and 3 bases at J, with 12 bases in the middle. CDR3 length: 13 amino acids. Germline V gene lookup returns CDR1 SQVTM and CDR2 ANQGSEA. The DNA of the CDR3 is TGCAGCGTTAGGCGGCAAATGACAGATACGCAGTATTTT. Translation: CSVRRQMTDTQYF.

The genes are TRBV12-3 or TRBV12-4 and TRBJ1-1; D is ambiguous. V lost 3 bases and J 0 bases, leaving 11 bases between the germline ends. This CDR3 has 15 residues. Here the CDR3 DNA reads TGTGCCAGCAGTTTGGGAGGAGCCATGAACACTGAAGCTTTCTTT. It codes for CASSLGGAMNTEAFF.

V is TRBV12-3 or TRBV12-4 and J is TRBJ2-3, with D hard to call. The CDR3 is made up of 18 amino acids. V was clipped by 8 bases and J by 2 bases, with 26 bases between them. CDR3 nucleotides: TGTGCCAGCCCTCCGGGTCCACAGACACAGAGATTCACAGATACGCAGTATTTT. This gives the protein CASPPGPQTQRFTDTQYF.

CDR3 sequence reads: CASSLDGTPTDTQYF. DNA of the CDR3: TGTGCCAGCAGCTTAGACGGGACTCCTACAGATACGCAGTATTTT. This chain uses TRBV7-2 with TRBJ2-3; D might be TRBD2 (6 bases). V was clipped by 1 base and J by 3 bases, with 11 bases between them. CDR1 and CDR2 from the germline V gene are SGHTA and FQGNSA. The CDR3 totals 15 residues.

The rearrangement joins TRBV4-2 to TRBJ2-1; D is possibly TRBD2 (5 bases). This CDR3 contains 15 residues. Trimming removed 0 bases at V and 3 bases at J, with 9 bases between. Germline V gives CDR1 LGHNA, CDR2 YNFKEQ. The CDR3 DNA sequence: TGTGCCAGCAGCCAAGAGAGCGGAAACTACAATGAGCAGTTCTTC. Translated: CASSQESGNYNEQFF.